This is a list of T cell receptor beta chains from one sample in a study of STAT5B mutations in CD4+ large granular lymphocyte leukemia. Some clones are missing from TCRdb's copy, which holds only in-frame ones; the method was immunoSEQ multiplex PCR. The sample contains 30,000 to 40,000 clones, less than 85% of which appear only once. The sample consisted of CD4+ T cells from blood buffy coats. Receptors originate from a human donor in good health. Both conserved end residues are trimmed from each CDR3. D genes are given only for firm matches.

V gene	J gene	D gene	CDR3 protein
TRBV19	TRBJ2-3	.	ASSMGWTDTQY
TRBV7-3	TRBJ1-2	.	ASSPDFNYGYT
TRBV7-2	TRBJ2-7	.	ASSLGLSYEQY
TRBV6-1	TRBJ1-5	.	ASIRPGGNQPQH
TRBV5-1	TRBJ2-7	.	ASSFTGSEQY
TRBV10-3	TRBJ2-2	.	AILGTIAGGGELF
TRBV15	TRBJ1-1	.	ATSREGYEAF
TRBV5-1	TRBJ2-3	TRBD2	ASSPQAGVMDTQY
TRBV4-1	TRBJ1-5	.	ASSLGTSVRTQH
TRBV5-1	TRBJ1-1	.	ASSLPQDRYGNTEAF
TRBV9	TRBJ2-7	TRBD2	ASSVAGTSYEQY
TRBV5-1	TRBJ2-7	.	ASSGGNPSWGVVEQY
TRBV5-1	TRBJ1-1	.	ASSLADKNTEAF
TRBV18	TRBJ2-3	.	ASSLRVVPKDTQY
TRBV18	TRBJ1-5	TRBD1	ASSTTGQGYQPQH
TRBV19	TRBJ2-2	TRBD2	ASSLGLGGSIGELF